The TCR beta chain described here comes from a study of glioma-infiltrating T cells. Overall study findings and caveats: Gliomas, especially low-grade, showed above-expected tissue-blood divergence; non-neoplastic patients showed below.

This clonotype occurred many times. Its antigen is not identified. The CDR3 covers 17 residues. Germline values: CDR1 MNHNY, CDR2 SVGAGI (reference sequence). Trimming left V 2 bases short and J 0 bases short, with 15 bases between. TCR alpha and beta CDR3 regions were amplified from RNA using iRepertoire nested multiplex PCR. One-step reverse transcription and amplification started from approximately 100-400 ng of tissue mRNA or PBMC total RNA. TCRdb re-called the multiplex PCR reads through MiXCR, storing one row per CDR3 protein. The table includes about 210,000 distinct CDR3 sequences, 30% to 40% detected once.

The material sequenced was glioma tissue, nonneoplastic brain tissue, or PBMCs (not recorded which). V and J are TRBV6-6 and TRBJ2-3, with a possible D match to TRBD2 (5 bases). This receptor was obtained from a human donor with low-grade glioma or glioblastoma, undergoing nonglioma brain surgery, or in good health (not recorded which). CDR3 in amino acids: CASSYTGRPPSTDTQYF. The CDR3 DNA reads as TGTGCCAGCAGTTACACGGGGAGACCTCCTAGCACAGATACGCAGTATTTT.